This T cell receptor beta chain was identified in a study of T-cell memory formation after mild COVID-19. TCRdb re-called the 5' RACE reads through MiXCR, storing one row per CDR3 protein. The sample has around 340,000 distinct CDR3 sequences; more than 20% are singletons. The CDR3 is 16 residues long. Losses at the gene ends were 4 bases for V and 8 bases for J; bases not matched to a gene: 10. Per germline, CDR1 KGHDR and CDR2 SFDVKD. Sequencing was carried out using PBMCs or a T cell subset sorted from them (not recorded which). This chain uses TRBV24-1 with TRBJ2-1; TRBD2 aligns across 10 bases. The clonotype originates from an adult woman who had mild COVID-19 (a few samples of this study predate the infection). Cell type and time point are not known. The CDR3 bases are TGTGCCACCAGTGACCTCCCTAGCGGGAGATTGTATGAGCAGTTCTTC. Residues: CATSDLPSGRLYEQFF.